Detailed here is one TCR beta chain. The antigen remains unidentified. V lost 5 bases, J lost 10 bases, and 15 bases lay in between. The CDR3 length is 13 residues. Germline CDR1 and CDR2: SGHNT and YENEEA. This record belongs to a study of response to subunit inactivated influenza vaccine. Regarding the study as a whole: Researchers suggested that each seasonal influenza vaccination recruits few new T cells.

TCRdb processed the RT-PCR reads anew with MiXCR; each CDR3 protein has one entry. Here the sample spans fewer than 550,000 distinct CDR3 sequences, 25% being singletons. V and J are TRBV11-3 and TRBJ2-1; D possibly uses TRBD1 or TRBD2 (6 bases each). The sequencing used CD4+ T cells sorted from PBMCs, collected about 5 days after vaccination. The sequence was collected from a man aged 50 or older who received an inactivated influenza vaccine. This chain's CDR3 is CASSRRRGEEQFF. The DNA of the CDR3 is TGTGCCAGCAGCCGGAGAAGGGGGGAAGAGCAGTTCTTC.